This TCR beta chain was captured by sequencing in a study of OX40 agonist ivuxolimab in advanced cancers. Study context: The treatment was a fully human IgG2 OX40 agonist, ivuxolimab. Therapy given before enrollment (anti-PD-1, anti-PD-L1 or anti-CTLA-4) was allowed, and approximately 40% had some. Study outcomes and limitations: At doses 0.1 to 3.0 mg/kg, CD4+ and CD8+ clones expanded.

Worth noting for this clone: Its antigen is still unknown.

Sequencing used immunoSEQ multiplex PCR; TCRdb keeps in-frame clones, though not all of them. Among some 64,000 clones listed, 70% to 90% were seen once. The CDR3 loop spans 11 amino acids. Germline V gene sequence: CDR1 SNHLY, CDR2 FYNNEI. Between the trimmed V and J ends, which lost 7 bases and 5 bases, there was a span of 8 bases. Source: CD4+ or CD8+ T cells sorted from blood, taken in a trial of the OX40 agonist ivuxolimab. The gene calls are TRBV2 and TRBJ2-5; TRBD1 is a possible D gene (6 bases). This sequence was found in an adult with an advanced solid tumor such as melanoma, head and neck, liver or kidney cancer. The CDR3 loop reads CASNRAETQYF. The CDR3 bases are TGTGCCAGCAACAGGGCTGAGACCCAGTACTTC.